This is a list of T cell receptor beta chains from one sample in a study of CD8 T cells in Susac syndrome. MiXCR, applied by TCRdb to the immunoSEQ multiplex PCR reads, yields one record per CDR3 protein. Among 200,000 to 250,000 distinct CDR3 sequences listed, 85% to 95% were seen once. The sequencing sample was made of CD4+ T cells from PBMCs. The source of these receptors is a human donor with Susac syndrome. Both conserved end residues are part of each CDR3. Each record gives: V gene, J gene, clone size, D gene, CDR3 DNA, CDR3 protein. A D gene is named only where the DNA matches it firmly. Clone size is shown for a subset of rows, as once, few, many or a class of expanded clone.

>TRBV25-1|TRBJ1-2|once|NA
TGTGCCAGCAGTCCCCCCACTACAGGGAACTATGGCTACACCTTC
CASSPPTTGNYGYTF
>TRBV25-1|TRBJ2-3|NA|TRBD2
TGTGCCAGCAGTGAACGGCAGGGAGGGTACACAGATACGCAGTATTTT
CASSERQGGYTDTQYF
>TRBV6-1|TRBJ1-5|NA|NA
TGTGCCAGCAGTCGATCCCTGGGATCGGGCAATCAGCCCCAGCATTTT
CASSRSLGSGNQPQHF
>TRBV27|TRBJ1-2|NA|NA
TGTGCCAGCAGTTTACACGGCAGCTATGGCTACACCTTC
CASSLHGSYGYTF
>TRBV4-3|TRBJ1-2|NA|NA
TGCGCCAGCAGCCAAGATCGGGGTCCTAACTATGGCTACACCTTC
CASSQDRGPNYGYTF
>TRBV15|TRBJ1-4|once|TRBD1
TGTGCCACCAGCAGAGCCGGGACAGGGATGGAAAAACTGTTTTTT
CATSRAGTGMEKLFF
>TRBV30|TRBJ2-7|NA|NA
TGTGCCTGGAGTGTACAGGGAGTTTACGAGCAGTACTTC
CAWSVQGVYEQYF
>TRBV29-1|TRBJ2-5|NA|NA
TGCAGCGTTCGATGGTGGCCGCAAGAGACCCAGTACTTC
CSVRWWPQETQYF
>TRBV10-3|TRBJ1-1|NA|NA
TGTGCCATCAGTGAGTCTACAGGGCGAGGGGCTTTCTTT
CAISESTGRGAFF
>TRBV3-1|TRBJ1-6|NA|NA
TGTGCCAGCAGCCAAGATATGGAGCTTAATTCACCCCTCCACTTT
CASSQDMELNSPLHF
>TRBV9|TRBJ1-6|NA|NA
TGTGCCAGCAGCCCTCCCGGGGGTGGCTCACCCCTCCACTTT
CASSPPGGGSPLHF
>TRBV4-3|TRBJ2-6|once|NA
TGCGCCAGCAGCCAAGTACAACGGCCCGGGGCCAACGTCCTGACTTTC
CASSQVQRPGANVLTF
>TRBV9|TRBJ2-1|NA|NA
TGTGCCAGCAGCGTAGAAATCGCAGGGTGGAATGAGCAGTTCTTC
CASSVEIAGWNEQFF
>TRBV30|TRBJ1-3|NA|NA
TGTGCCTGGAGCCCAAGGGCATCTGGAAACACCATATATTTT
CAWSPRASGNTIYF
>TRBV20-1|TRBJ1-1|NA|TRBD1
TGCAGTGCTAGAGTGACAGGGTACTTGGACACTGAAGCTTTCTTT
CSARVTGYLDTEAFF
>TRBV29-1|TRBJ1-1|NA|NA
TGCAGCGTTGCCTTCAAGACTGAAGCTTTCTTT
CSVAFKTEAFF
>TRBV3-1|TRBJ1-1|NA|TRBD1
TGTGCCAGCAGCCAAGATAGGGACAGGAACACTGAAGCTTTCTTT
CASSQDRDRNTEAFF
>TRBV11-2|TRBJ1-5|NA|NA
TGTGCCAGCAGCTCCGGGGGGATCAATCAGCCCCAGCATTTT
CASSSGGINQPQHF
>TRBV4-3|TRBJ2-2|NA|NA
TGCGCCAGCAGCCAATCTCCGGGACTGGCGAACACCGGGGAGCTGTTTTTT
CASSQSPGLANTGELFF
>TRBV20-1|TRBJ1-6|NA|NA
TGCAGTGCTGAGCTGGTACGCGGGACCTCCTATAATTCACCCCTCCACTTT
CSAELVRGTSYNSPLHF
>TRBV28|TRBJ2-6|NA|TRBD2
TGTGCCAGCAGCGGGGGGAGGGTCTCTGGGGCCAACGTCCTGACTTTC
CASSGGRVSGANVLTF
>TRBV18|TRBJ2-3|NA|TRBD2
TGTGCCAGCTCAAGGACTAGTAACACAGATACGCAGTATTTT
CASSRTSNTDTQYF
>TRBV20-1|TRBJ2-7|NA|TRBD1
TGCAGTGCTTTAGGACAGGGTATGTACGAGCAGTACTTC
CSALGQGMYEQYF
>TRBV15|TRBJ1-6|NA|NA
TGTGCCACCAGCAGAGATAGCGACAGTCTGGGATCACCCCTCCACTTT
CATSRDSDSLGSPLHF
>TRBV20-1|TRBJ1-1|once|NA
TGCAGTGCTGAAGCCCCGGGTGACGGGGAGGCGGCTTTCTTT
CSAEAPGDGEAAFF
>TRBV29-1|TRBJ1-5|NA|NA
TGCAGCGTATCCCTCGGCAATCAGCCCCAGCATTTT
CSVSLGNQPQHF
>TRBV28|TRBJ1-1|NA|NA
TGTGCCAGCAGTTTATGGGTAGGGTCTATGAACACTGAAGCTTTCTTT
CASSLWVGSMNTEAFF
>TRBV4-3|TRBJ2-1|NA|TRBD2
TGCGCCAGCAGCCAAGGACTAGCCAACAATGAGCAGTTCTTC
CASSQGLANNEQFF
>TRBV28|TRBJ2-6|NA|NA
TGTGCCAGCAGTCCAGGCTCTGGGGCCAACGTCCTGACTTTC
CASSPGSGANVLTF